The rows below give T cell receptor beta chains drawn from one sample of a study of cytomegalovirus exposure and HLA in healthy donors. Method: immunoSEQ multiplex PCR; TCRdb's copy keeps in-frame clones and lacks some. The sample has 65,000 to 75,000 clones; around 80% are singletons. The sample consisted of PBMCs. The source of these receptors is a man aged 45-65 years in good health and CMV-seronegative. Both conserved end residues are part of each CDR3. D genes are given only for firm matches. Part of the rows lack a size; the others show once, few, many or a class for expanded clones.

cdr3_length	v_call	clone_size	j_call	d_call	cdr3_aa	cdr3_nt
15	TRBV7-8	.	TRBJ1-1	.	CASSLDRVRNTEAFF	TGTGCCAGCAGCTTAGATCGGGTCAGGAACACTGAAGCTTTCTTT
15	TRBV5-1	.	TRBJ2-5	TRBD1	CASSLEDRAPETQYF	TGCGCCAGCAGCTTGGAAGACAGGGCACCTGAGACCCAGTACTTC
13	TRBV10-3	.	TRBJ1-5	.	CAIGAGSNQPQHF	TGTGCCATCGGGGCAGGGAGCAATCAGCCCCAGCATTTT
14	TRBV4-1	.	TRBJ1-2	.	CASSQPLPPYGYTF	TGCGCCAGCAGCCAACCCCTACCGCCTTATGGCTACACCTTC
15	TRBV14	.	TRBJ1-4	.	CASSHRGLHNEKLFF	TGTGCCAGCAGCCACAGGGGCCTACATAATGAAAAACTGTTTTTT
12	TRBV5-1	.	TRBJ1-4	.	CASSSGEEKLFF	TGCGCCAGCAGCTCCGGAGAGGAAAAACTGTTTTTT
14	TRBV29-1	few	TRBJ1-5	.	CSVAYGGADQPQHF	TGCAGCGTTGCTTACGGGGGGGCCGATCAGCCCCAGCATTTT
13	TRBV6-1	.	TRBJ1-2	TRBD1	CASSRGTNYGYTF	TGTGCCAGCTCCAGGGGGACTAACTATGGCTACACCTTC
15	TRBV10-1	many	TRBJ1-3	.	CASSDPFLSGNTIYF	TGCGCCAGCAGTGATCCCTTTCTCTCTGGAAACACCATATATTTT
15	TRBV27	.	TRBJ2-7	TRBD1	CASSSFGTGAYEQYF	TGTGCCAGCAGTTCCTTCGGGACAGGTGCCTACGAGCAGTACTTC
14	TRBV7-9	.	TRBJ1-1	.	CASSLSVMNTEAFF	TGTGCCAGCAGCTTATCGGTAATGAACACTGAAGCTTTCTTT
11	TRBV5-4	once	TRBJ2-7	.	CASSSTYEQYF	TGTGCCAGCAGCTCCACCTACGAGCAGTACTTC
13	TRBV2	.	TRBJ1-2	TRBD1	CASSQGQFYGYTF	TGTGCCAGCAGCCAGGGACAGTTCTATGGCTACACCTTC
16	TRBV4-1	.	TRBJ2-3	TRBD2	CASSQEGLAYTDTQYF	TGCGCCAGCAGCCAAGAAGGACTAGCCTACACAGATACGCAGTATTTT
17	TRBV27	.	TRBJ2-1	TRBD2	CASSSRPSGGAHNEQFF	TGTGCCAGCAGTTCTCGGCCTAGCGGGGGGGCCCACAATGAGCAGTTCTTC
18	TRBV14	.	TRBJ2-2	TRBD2	CASSRLKDLAGGSRELFF	TGTGCCAGCAGCCGCCTCAAAGATCTAGCGGGAGGTTCCAGGGAGCTGTTTTTT
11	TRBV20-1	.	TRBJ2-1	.	CSDTVGDEQFF	TGCAGTGACACAGTCGGGGATGAGCAGTTCTTC
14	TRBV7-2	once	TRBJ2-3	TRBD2	CASSPGLAGDTQYF	TGTGCCAGCAGCCCGGGACTAGCGGGAGATACGCAGTATTTT
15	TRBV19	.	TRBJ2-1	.	CASTGLASRYNEQFF	TGTGCCAGTACCGGTCTAGCGTCACGCTACAATGAGCAGTTCTTC
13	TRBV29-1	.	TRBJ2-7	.	CSVEAGDSYEQYF	TGCAGCGTTGAGGCGGGTGACTCCTACGAGCAGTACTTC
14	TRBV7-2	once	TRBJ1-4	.	CASSLVTVPKKLFF	TGTGCCAGCAGCTTAGTGACAGTCCCCAAAAAACTGTTTTTT
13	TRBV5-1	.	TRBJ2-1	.	CASSPTSSYEQFF	TGCGCCAGCAGCCCGACGAGTAGCTATGAGCAGTTCTTC
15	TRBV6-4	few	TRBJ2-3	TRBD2	CASSRTSGVTDTQYF	TGTGCCAGCAGCCGGACTAGCGGGGTCACAGATACGCAGTATTTT
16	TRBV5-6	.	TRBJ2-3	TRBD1	CASSQFTGGEADTQYF	TGTGCCAGCAGCCAATTTACAGGGGGAGAGGCAGATACGCAGTATTTT
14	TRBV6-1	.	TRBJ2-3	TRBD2	CASSDTSGADTQYF	TGTGCCAGCAGTGACACTAGCGGGGCAGATACGCAGTATTTT
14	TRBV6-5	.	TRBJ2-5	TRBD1	CASTKPGQLETQYF	TGTGCCAGCACCAAACCGGGACAGTTGGAGACCCAGTACTTC
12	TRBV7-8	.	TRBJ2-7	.	CASRTDTYEQYF	TGTGCCAGCAGGACGGACACCTACGAGCAGTACTTC
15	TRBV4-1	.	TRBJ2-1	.	CASSQDGRSDDEQFF	TGCGCCAGCAGCCAAGATGGTCGGAGTGACGATGAGCAGTTCTTC
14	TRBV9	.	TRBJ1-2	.	CASSPRRGSYGYTF	TGTGCCAGCAGCCCAAGGCGGGGTAGCTATGGCTACACCTTC
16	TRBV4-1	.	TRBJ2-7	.	CASSYAPTRKTYEQYF	TGCGCCAGCAGTTATGCCCCGACTAGAAAGACCTACGAGCAGTACTTC
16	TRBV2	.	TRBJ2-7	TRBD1	CASSDFRDRGSYEQYF	TGTGCCAGCAGTGACTTCCGGGACAGGGGATCCTACGAGCAGTACTTC
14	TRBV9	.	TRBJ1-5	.	CASSVDGGLQPQHF	TGTGCCAGCAGCGTAGACGGGGGGCTTCAGCCCCAGCATTTT
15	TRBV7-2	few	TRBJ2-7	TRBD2	CASSWIQAGTYEQYF	TGTGCCAGCAGCTGGATACAAGCGGGAACCTACGAGCAGTACTTC
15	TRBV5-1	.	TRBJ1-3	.	CASSLAGGSGNTIYF	TGCGCCAGCAGCTTGGCCGGGGGTTCTGGAAACACCATATATTTT
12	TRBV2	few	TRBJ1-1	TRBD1	CAGRTGGREAFF	TGTGCCGGGAGGACAGGGGGCCGCGAAGCTTTCTTT
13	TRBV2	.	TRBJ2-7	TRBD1	CASRGDSEYEQYF	TGTGCCAGCAGGGGGGACAGTGAGTACGAGCAGTACTTC
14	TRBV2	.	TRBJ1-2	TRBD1	CASSGQGGRWGYTF	TGTGCCAGCAGTGGACAGGGTGGGCGTTGGGGCTACACCTTC
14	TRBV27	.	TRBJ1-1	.	CASSTGDFKAEAFF	TGTGCCAGCAGTACCGGCGACTTTAAGGCTGAAGCTTTCTTT
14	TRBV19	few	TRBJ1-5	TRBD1	CASSAGQELQPQHF	TGTGCCAGTAGTGCGGGACAGGAACTTCAGCCCCAGCATTTT
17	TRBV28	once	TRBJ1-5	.	CASSPGGSLLVNQPQHF	TGTGCCAGCAGCCCCGGCGGCAGTCTCCTTGTGAATCAGCCCCAGCATTTT
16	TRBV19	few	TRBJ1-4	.	CASSPSARRTNEKLFF	TGTGCCAGTAGTCCGTCTGCTAGACGGACTAATGAAAAACTGTTTTTT
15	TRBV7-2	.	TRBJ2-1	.	CASSLAQGGAHEQFF	TGTGCCAGCAGCTTAGCACAGGGGGGGGCACATGAGCAGTTCTTC
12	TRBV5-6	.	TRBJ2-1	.	CASSSSKTKQFF	TGTGCCAGCAGCTCCTCTAAGACAAAGCAGTTCTTC
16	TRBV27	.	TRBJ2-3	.	CASSWAPSRGTDTQYF	TGTGCCAGCAGTTGGGCACCTTCGAGGGGCACAGATACGCAGTATTTT
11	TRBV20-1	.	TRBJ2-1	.	CSADWAREQFF	TGCAGTGCGGACTGGGCGCGTGAGCAGTTCTTC